These T cell receptor beta chains were read from a single sample in a study of blood T cell repertoires in COVID-19. Data came from immunoSEQ multiplex PCR; TCRdb stores just in-frame clones and leaves some out. The sample lists some 55,000 clones; about nine tenths were seen once. Sequencing input: peripheral blood. Source of these receptors: a middle-aged woman with active COVID-19. The CDR3 runs from the conserved cysteine through the conserved F or W. Fields, in order: clone size, D gene, J gene, V gene, CDR3 DNA, CDR3 protein. D genes are given only for firm matches. Size values are once, few and many counts, or a class for expanded clones, and some rows have none.

-,TRBD1,TRBJ2-7,TRBV9,TGTGCCAGCAGCCCCGGACAGGCGTCCTACGAGCAGTACTTC,CASSPGQASYEQYF
-,-,TRBJ2-2,TRBV7-3,TGTGCCAGCAGCTTCACAGGGTTAGGGACCGGGGAGCTGTTTTTT,CASSFTGLGTGELFF
-,-,TRBJ1-4,TRBV10-3,TGTGCCATCAGTGAGTCGAGAGGGGGTTCCACCGAAAAACTGTTTTTT,CAISESRGGSTEKLFF
-,TRBD1,TRBJ2-4,TRBV4-2,TGTGCCAGCAGCCAATCCGGACAGGGATCAAACATTCAGTACTTC,CASSQSGQGSNIQYF
-,-,TRBJ1-1,TRBV30,TGTGCCTGGAGTGTAGGCAGGGAGGGTGCTGAAGCTTTCTTT,CAWSVGREGAEAFF
once,-,TRBJ2-7,TRBV11-2,TGTGCCAGCAGCTTAGGGGCTGATTTTTCCTACGAGCAGTACTTC,CASSLGADFSYEQYF
-,-,TRBJ1-2,TRBV23-1,TGCGCCAGCAGTCGAAAACCGAGGGTGTGGGGCTACACCTTC,CASSRKPRVWGYTF
-,TRBD2,TRBJ2-3,TRBV7-2,TGTGCCAGCAGAGACGGACTAGCGGGGTTCACAGATACGCAGTATTTT,CASRDGLAGFTDTQYF
-,-,TRBJ1-6,TRBV5-1,TGCGCCAGCAGCTTGGTGGCGGACTCCTATAATTCACCCCTCCACTTT,CASSLVADSYNSPLHF
-,-,TRBJ1-2,TRBV6-1,TGTGCCAGCAGTGAAGATTATTCTGGGGGCGGCTACACCTTC,CASSEDYSGGGYTF
-,-,TRBJ1-5,TRBV6-2/TRBV6-3,TGTGCCAGCAGCGCCCTGGACACAAATCAGCCCCAGCATTTT,CASSALDTNQPQHF
-,TRBD1,TRBJ1-1,TRBV13,TGTGCCAGCAGCTTAGAGACAGGGGGCACTGAAGCTTTCTTT,CASSLETGGTEAFF
-,-,TRBJ2-7,TRBV7-6,TGTGCCAGCAGCTTACAGGGAGGCCCGCAGTACTTC,CASSLQGGPQYF
-,TRBD1,TRBJ2-7,TRBV5-4,TGTGCCAGCAGATATTCATCCGGACAGGGATGGGGCGAGCAGTACTTC,CASRYSSGQGWGEQYF
-,TRBD2,TRBJ2-3,TRBV5-1,TGCGCCAGCAGCTATAAGCGGGGGGGCCAGGATACGCAGTATTTT,CASSYKRGGQDTQYF
-,-,TRBJ1-2,TRBV2,TGTGCCAGCAGTGAGACGGGGGTAGGCAGGACACTATCCCATGGCTACACCTTC,CASSETGVGRTLSHGYTF
-,-,TRBJ1-1,TRBV3-1/TRBV3-2,TGTGCCAGCAGCCTTCGAGGGGGTATGATCTTT,CASSLRGGMIF
-,TRBD1,TRBJ1-4,TRBV19,TGTGCCAGTAGCGGGACAGCACAAGAAAAACTGTTTTTT,CASSGTAQEKLFF